Given below is one TCR beta chain in context. The V and J ends lost 4 bases and 5 bases respectively, with 17 bases between them. This CDR3 has 15 residues. Germline-derived CDR1 and CDR2 are SGHAT and FQNNGV. Next came a second PCR, run for roughly 7 to 12 cycles, which used a sample-barcoded 5' primer along with a J-beta primer mix. TCRdb itself ran the 5' RACE reads through MiXCR, one entry per CDR3 protein. The profile covers nearly 800,000 distinct CDR3 sequences, with around three fifths appearing a single time and 20% to 30% taken by the ten largest. The sample belongs to a study of blood T cells in healthy people across ages.

Sequencing input: blood. The V call is TRBV11-2, the J call TRBJ2-5; possible D gene TRBD2, 6 bases. The clonotype originates from a man aged 40-49 years in good health. CDR3 protein: CASSSSPGLLETQYF. The CDR3, as DNA: TGTGCCAGCAGCTCCTCTCCGGGACTCCTGGAGACCCAGTACTTC.